The clone carrying this T cell receptor (beta chain) was seen many times. This sample was included in a study of regulatory T cells in long-lasting Graves disease. TCR beta libraries were built with iRepertoire HTBI primers and Arm-PCR of CDR3 regions. Via MiXCR, TCRdb re-called the multiplex PCR reads, giving one row per CDR3 protein. In the table there are around 400,000 distinct CDR3 sequences, around 24% of which are singletons. Time point in this sample: persistent/refractory GD, antithyroid drugs over 5 years with positive TRAb. PBMCs were the source of the RNA used for TCR sequencing. The germline V and J ends were trimmed by 7 bases and 6 bases, with 15 bases remaining between them. Germline V lookup: CDR1 LNHDA, CDR2 SQIVND (reference sequence). This CDR3 is 13 amino acids long.

The receptor comes from a female donor with Graves disease. The V call is TRBV19, the J call TRBJ1-2; D might be TRBD1 (6 bases). The source material was peripheral blood mononuclear cells (PBMCs), sampled when the disease was refractory, from a patient treated with antithyroid drugs. CDR3 DNA sequence: TGTGCCAGTACTCCAGGGGTTTCCAATGGCTACACCTTC. Protein sequence: CASTPGVSNGYTF.